The 20 T cell receptor beta chains below come from one sample, sequenced in a study of shared clonotypes between healthy human individuals. CD8 cells regarded as naive lacked CD45RO, were positively chosen for CCR7, and omitted terminally differentiated effector memory CD45RA+ cells. Profiled with immunoSEQ multiplex PCR; TCRdb holds only in-frame clones, not every one. This repertoire shows about 2.1 million clones, 93% found once; its top ten account for about 1.7%. Sample: naive CD8+ T cells from PBMCs. The receptors were sampled from a man younger than 35 in good health. Some clones in this sample may be carry-over from other donors' samples.

The V and J genes are TRBV2 and TRBJ1-5, with TRBD1 matching over 7 bases. There are 14 residues in the CDR3. Germline values: CDR1 SNHLY, CDR2 FYNNEI. J was trimmed by 6 bases and V by 6 bases; bases with no gene match: 8. The CDR3 sequence is CASSLQGNRQPQHF. The CDR3 nucleotides are TGTGCCAGCAGCCTACAGGGGAATCGTCAGCCCCAGCATTTT.

This chain links TRBV27 with TRBJ1-3; D remains unclear. The V end was cut by 5 bases, the J end by 3 bases, with 8 bases between. Per germline, CDR1 MNHEY and CDR2 SMNVEV (reference sequence). The CDR3 spans 13 residues. The CDR3 nucleotides are TGTGCCAGCAGTATCAATCTTGGAAACACCATATATTTT. It translates to CASSINLGNTIYF.

This chain links TRBV9 with TRBJ2-1; 8 bases match TRBD2. CDR1 and CDR2 (germline): SGDLS, YYNGEE. V trimming: 0 bases; J trimming: 4 bases; junction bases outside the gene matches: 3. The CDR3 spans 15 residues. For the CDR3, the DNA is TGTGCCAGCAGCGTAGCCGCTAGCGGGTACAATGAGCAGTTCTTC. Amino acids: CASSVAASGYNEQFF.

V is TRBV5-5 and J is TRBJ2-7; perhaps TRBD1 as D (6 bases). Germline CDR1 is SGHKS and CDR2 is YYEKEE (reference sequence). This CDR3 is built from 13 residues. V was shortened by 4 bases and J by 2 bases, with 10 bases between the two germline ends. The CDR3: CASSPDRPYEQYF. As DNA, the CDR3 is TGTGCCAGCAGCCCTGACAGGCCCTACGAGCAGTACTTC.

This clone occurred once. The J gene is TRBJ1-1, the V gene TRBV6-6; the D gene is possibly TRBD1 (5 bases). Trimming took off 2 bases at V and 7 bases at J, with 17 bases between the two ends. The germline gives CDR1 MNHNY, CDR2 SVGAGI (reference sequence). CDR3 length: 15 residues. The CDR3 DNA reads as TGTGCCAGCAGTTACCTCACGGAATATACAGGTGAAGCTTTCTTT. It yields the protein CASSYLTEYTGEAFF.

The chain is built from TRBV11-2 and TRBJ2-5; 9 positions agree with TRBD1. The germline CDR1 and CDR2 sequences are SGHAT and FQNNGV. Unmatched junction bases numbered 17, after V lost 5 bases and J lost 4 bases. The CDR3 has 18 residues. CDR3 in amino acids: CASSPRTGGALSPETQYF. The CDR3 region has the DNA TGTGCCAGCAGCCCCCGCACAGGGGGCGCACTGTCCCCAGAGACCCAGTACTTC.

As to this clone: An end of the junction does not agree with germline; a read error may underlie this. This chain joins TRBV4-3 and TRBJ2-1; D possibly corresponds to TRBD2 (5 bases). This CDR3 is 16 amino acids long. Germline V gene data show CDR1 as LGHNA and CDR2 as YSLEER. In DNA, the CDR3 is TGCGCCAGCAGCGAAGAAACCGGGGAGCCCTACAATGAGCGGTTCTTC. The encoded protein is CASSEETGEPYNERFF.

The chain has TRBV5-1 and TRBJ2-3; D not resolved. The germline V gene encodes CDR1 SGHRS and CDR2 YFSETQ. Trimming took off 7 bases at V and 2 bases at J, with 17 bases between the two ends. CDR3 length equals 15 residues. The CDR3 here is CASAVEETTTDTQYF. The CDR3 nucleotides read TGCGCCAGCGCGGTAGAGGAGACGACCACAGATACGCAGTATTTT.

V and J are TRBV7-6 and TRBJ2-3, with 10 bases identical to TRBD2. V lost 4 bases, J lost 0 bases, and 4 bases stayed unmatched. Per the germline V gene, CDR1 is SGHVS and CDR2 is FNYEAQ. The CDR3 sequence is 16 residues long. The CDR3 spells CASSWTSGYSTDTQYF. The CDR3 DNA follows: TGTGCCAGCAGCTGGACTAGCGGTTATAGCACAGATACGCAGTATTTT.

The chain uses TRBV30 and TRBJ2-2, with no clear D. V shed 2 bases and J shed 6 bases, with 10 bases lying between them. Germline-derived CDR1 and CDR2 are GTSNPN and SVGIG (reference sequence). CDR3 length: 13 residues. Here the CDR3 DNA reads TGTGCCTGGAGTTGGAAGTTAGCCGGGGAGCTGTTTTTT. Protein: CAWSWKLAGELFF.

The chain links TRBV6-6 to TRBJ2-7, with TRBD1 identical over 8 bases. The CDR3 totals 15 residues. Germline loops: CDR1 MNHNY, CDR2 SVGAGI (reference sequence). V shed 5 bases, J shed 5 bases, and the junction held 11 bases outside the gene matches. The CDR3 DNA reads as TGTGCCAGCAGTCAACCCGACAGGGGAAGCGACGAGCAGTACTTC. Translating gives CASSQPDRGSDEQYF.

This chain uses TRBV4-2 with TRBJ2-6; D is perhaps TRBD1 (5 bases). This CDR3 is built from 18 residues. In germline, CDR1 is LGHNA, CDR2 YNFKEQ. V lost 0 bases and J 1 base, leaving 13 bases between the germline ends. As DNA, the CDR3 is TGTGCCAGCAGCCAAGATGGGGCAGAACTTTCTGGGGCCAACGTCCTGACTTTC. Its protein is CASSQDGAELSGANVLTF.

The chain employs TRBV6-6 and TRBJ1-3; D gene unclear. Trimming removed 0 bases from V and 4 bases from J, with 10 bases in between. Germline V gene sequence: CDR1 MNHNY, CDR2 SVGAGI (reference sequence). This CDR3 spans 15 amino acids. The CDR3 loop is CASSYSSGGGNTIYF. As DNA, the CDR3 is TGTGCCAGCAGTTACTCGTCGGGAGGAGGAAACACCATATATTTT.

The genes are TRBV7-8 and TRBJ1-5; maybe TRBD1 (5 bases). The V gene lost 6 bases and the J gene lost 7 bases, with 22 bases spanning the gap. The CDR3 extends over 16 amino acids. Germline V gene lookup returns CDR1 SGHVS and CDR2 FQNEAQ. In DNA form, the CDR3 reads TGTGCCAGCAGATCCGATGGGGGGGGTAGGGGCCAGCCCCAGCATTTT. Encoded protein: CASRSDGGGRGQPQHF. The variable domain in full, completed from reference TRBV7-8 and TRBJ1-5, reads GAGVSQSPRYKVAKRGQDVALRCDPISGHVSLFWYQQALGQGPEFLTYFQNEAQLDKSGLPSDRFFAERPEGSVSTLKIQRTQQEDSAVYLCASRSDGGGRGQPQHFGDGTRLSIL.

The chain recombines TRBV9 with TRBJ2-7; D could derive from TRBD1 or TRBD2 (5 bases each). Germline V gives CDR1 SGDLS, CDR2 YYNGEE. V lost 4 bases and J lost 1, with 18 bases in between. The CDR3 spans 16 residues. The CDR3 loop is CASSPTPGLNSYEQYF. CDR3 DNA: TGTGCCAGCAGCCCCACCCCGGGGCTGAATTCCTACGAGCAGTACTTC.

The V gene is TRBV4-3, the J gene TRBJ2-1; D remains ambiguous. Germline-derived CDR1 and CDR2 are LGHNA and YSLEER. With 0 bases removed from V and 13 bases from J, the gap between germline ends came to 19 bases. This CDR3 is 15 amino acids long. The CDR3 DNA reads as TGCGCCAGCAGCCAAGATCTGGCTAGTCGGGCTCTTCAGTTCTTC. Its translation is CASSQDLASRALQFF.

The CDR3, as DNA: TGTGCCAGCAGCTTGGTTGGCTACAATCAGCCCCAGCATTTT. It encodes CASSLVGYNQPQHF. This chain connects TRBV7-2 to TRBJ1-5; D is undetermined. Per germline, CDR1 SGHTA and CDR2 FQGNSA. V gave up 3 bases and J gave up 3 bases, with 9 bases separating them. CDR3 size: 14 residues.

The chain employs TRBV7-9 and TRBJ2-1; the D is unclear. V lost 5 bases to trimming and J lost 5 bases, with 7 bases between them. The germline V gene has CDR1 SEHNR and CDR2 FQNEAQ (reference sequence). This CDR3 spans 12 amino acids. This CDR3 is CASSQINNEQFF. For the CDR3, the DNA is TGTGCCAGCAGCCAGATTAACAATGAGCAGTTCTTC.

About this clone itself: The identical CDR3 is also encoded by other nucleotide sequences in the sample. The chain's CDR3 is CASSFRGRNQPQHF. The CDR3 coding sequence is TGTGCCAGCAGTTTCAGGGGGCGGAATCAGCCCCAGCATTTT. The genes are TRBV28 and TRBJ1-5; 8 bases align to TRBD1. V gave up 3 bases and J gave up 4 bases; unmatched junction bases: 2. CDR1 MDHEN and CDR2 SYDVKM come from the germline V gene. This CDR3 has 14 amino acids.

DNA for the CDR3: TGTGCCAGCAGCTTAGGAGGGGCGCGGAGCGATACGCAGTATTTT. Amino acids: CASSLGGARSDTQYF. The chain carries TRBV11-2 and TRBJ2-3, with D tentatively TRBD1 or TRBD2 (5 bases each). Germline assignment: CDR1 SGHAT and CDR2 FQNNGV. The CDR3 runs to 15 residues. V dropped 1 base and J dropped 6 bases, with 14 bases sitting between them.